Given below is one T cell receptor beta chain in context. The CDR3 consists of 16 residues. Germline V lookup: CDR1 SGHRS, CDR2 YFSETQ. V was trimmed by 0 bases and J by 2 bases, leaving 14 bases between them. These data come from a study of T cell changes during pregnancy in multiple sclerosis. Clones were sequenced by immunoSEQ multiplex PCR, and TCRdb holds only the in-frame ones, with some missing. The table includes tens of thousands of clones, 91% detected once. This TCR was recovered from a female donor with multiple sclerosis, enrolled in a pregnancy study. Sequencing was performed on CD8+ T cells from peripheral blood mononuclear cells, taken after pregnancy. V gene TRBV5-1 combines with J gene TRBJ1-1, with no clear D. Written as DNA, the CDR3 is TGCGCCAGCAGCTTGGCGACAAGCAAAATAAACACTGAAGCTTTCTTT. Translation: CASSLATSKINTEAFF.